This T cell receptor beta chain was identified in a study of T cells in Graves' hyperthyroidism and ophthalmopathy (dated by TCRdb to the late 2010s). Background on the whole study: Peripheral blood was sampled at the time of initial diagnosis, prior to any treatment. To identify TCR V-J signatures that set the groups apart, the researchers used a discovery cohort of 95 to 100 patients, made up of around 42 with Graves' ophthalmopathy and about 55 with stable Graves' hyperthyroidism. An independent validation cohort of 18 to 20 hyperthyroidism patients and approximately 17 patients who later progressed to ophthalmopathy tested prospective prediction of ophthalmopathy. For training and testing, the 100 or so patients in the discovery cohort were randomly divided in a 7:3 ratio. The study also compared thyroid tissue and blood T-cell repertoires from about 6 Graves' hyperthyroidism patients. Following sampling, methimazole starting at 30 mg daily was given to hyperthyroidism patients, and high-dose intravenous methylprednisolone was given to ophthalmopathy patients. TCR Vbeta CDR3 sequencing of 135 peripheral blood samples (over 40 ophthalmopathy, 70 to 85 hyperthyroidism and 17 progressor patients) is reported in the paper. On the study overall, not on this receptor specifically: In validation, the model predicted progression to ophthalmopathy a median of about 6.8 months before onset, with around 70% sensitivity and almost 75% specificity. A 13 V-J signature model separated ophthalmopathy from stable hyperthyroidism, with over 85% sensitivity and about 81% specificity in cross-validation and 80%/75% in testing. No statistical method was used to set the sample size in advance, and investigators knew the group allocation. Most expanded thyroid clonotypes (frequency above 0.001) were also found in blood, which suggests that blood repertoires may mirror thyroid immune responses.

This clonotype was picked up many times. Its antigen is not yet known. It has no much larger one-base neighbor in the sample; base qualities were not kept. Stable Graves' hyperthyroidism was defined as the absence of progression to ophthalmopathy over 18 months of follow-up. Hyperthyroidism patients were newly diagnosed, had a disease duration of under 2 months, and were aged 18 to 65 years. Exclusion was applied to patients with uncontrolled infections, other autoimmune diseases, pregnancy or lactation. Diagnoses relied on clinical symptoms, serum thyroxine and TRAb, thyroid ultrasound and orbital computed tomography. PBMCs were separated from 7.5 to 10 ml of fresh peripheral blood using Ficoll-Paque density gradient centrifugation. Total RNA was extracted with Trizol reagent, and quality was checked on an Agilent 2100 Bioanalyzer. Amplification of TCR beta CDR3 regions was carried out from RNA transcripts. The first round of RT-PCR for the TCR CDR3 was performed with the HTBI primer set and the Qiagen OneStep RT-PCR kit. A second multiplex PCR round built the libraries, followed by size selection and purification. The libraries were sequenced on an Illumina HiSeq2000 using paired-end 100 bp reads. The paper's data handling went like this. SOAPnuke was used to process the raw data, removing reads that contained adapters or uncalled bases, had a mean Phred below 15, or lacked an exact match to the constant primer or identifier. High-quality paired reads were merged with COPE v1.2.5, and unique nucleotide sequences were defined as clonotypes. MiTCR v1.1 was used to align clonotypes to the IMGT TRBV, TRBD and TRBJ reference segments. Only V-J combinations with frequency above 0.0001, covering roughly 99% of repertoires, were analysed. A TCS score was defined as the ratio between F50 (clonal expansion) and ExV (chaos), using BLOSUM62-based TCRdist between CDR3 peptides within each V-J. Welch's t-statistics and random forest reduced fewer than 550 V-J features to 10 to 15, which were used in a naive Bayes classifier (R e1071). TCRdb trimmed public reads at Q25 via fastp, called clones via MiXCR and kept in-frame beta chains. Here each entry gathers all rows of one CDR3 protein and keeps the most common genes and DNA. The V and J calls and clone size come from TCRdb's table, not from the authors' own analysis. Across this sample there are about 560,000 distinct CDR3 sequences, with more than 15% seen only once. The top ten constitute 6.5% to 8% of the sample.

Trimming takes 4 bases from V and 0 bases from J, and the germline ends sit 10 bases apart. The CDR3 numbers 13 residues from cysteine through phenylalanine. Of all the DNA, just the CDR3 is kept, 39 bases in frame from base 1. The germline V gene (reference sequence) yields DFQATT for CDR1 and SNEGSKA for CDR2. The receptor was derived from a woman in her 30s with Graves' hyperthyroidism. This receptor chain uses TRBV20-1 and TRBJ2-7, and possibly TRBD1, on 6 matching bases. Material: blood. The CDR3 here reads CSAKQGFSYEQYF. The sequenced DNA is TGCAGTGCTAAACAGGGTTTCTCCTACGAGCAGTACTTC.